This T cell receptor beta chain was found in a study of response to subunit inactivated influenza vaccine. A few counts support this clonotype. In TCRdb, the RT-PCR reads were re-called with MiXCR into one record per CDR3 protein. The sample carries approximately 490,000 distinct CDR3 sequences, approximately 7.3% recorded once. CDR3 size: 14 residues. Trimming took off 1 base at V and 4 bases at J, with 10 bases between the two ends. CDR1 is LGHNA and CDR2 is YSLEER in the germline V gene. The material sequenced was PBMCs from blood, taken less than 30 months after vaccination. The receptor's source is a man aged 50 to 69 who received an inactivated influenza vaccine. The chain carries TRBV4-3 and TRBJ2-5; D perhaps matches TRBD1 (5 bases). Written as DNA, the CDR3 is TGCGCCAGCAGCCAAGCTCAGGGAAGAGAGACCCAGTACTTC. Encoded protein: CASSQAQGRETQYF.